This TCR beta chain originates from a study of T cell responses to AZD1222 COVID-19 vaccine. As for the study in general: Pooling of second doses given at about 4 or about 12 weeks was done. The study's findings and limits: Only six or seven AZD1222 recipients tested seropositive at baseline. Most donors were white British, females outnumbered males, and clonal diversity was possibly underestimated.

Sequenced by immunoSEQ multiplex PCR; TCRdb stores in-frame clones only, minus some. This sample has more than 150,000 clones, with about 91% found just once. V lost 1 base and J 2 bases, leaving 9 bases between the germline ends. CDR1 and CDR2 from the germline V gene are MNHEY and SVGAGI. CDR3 size: 16 residues. Turning to this clone: Antigen unknown.

Specimen: peripheral blood, collected on day 0 of AZD1222 vaccination. The rearrangement uses TRBV6-5 and TRBJ2-6; D might be TRBD2 (6 bases). The sequence derives from an adult in good health. This CDR3 is CASSYWDSPGANVLTF. The CDR3 nucleotides read TGTGCCAGCAGTTACTGGGACTCTCCTGGGGCCAACGTCCTGACTTTC.